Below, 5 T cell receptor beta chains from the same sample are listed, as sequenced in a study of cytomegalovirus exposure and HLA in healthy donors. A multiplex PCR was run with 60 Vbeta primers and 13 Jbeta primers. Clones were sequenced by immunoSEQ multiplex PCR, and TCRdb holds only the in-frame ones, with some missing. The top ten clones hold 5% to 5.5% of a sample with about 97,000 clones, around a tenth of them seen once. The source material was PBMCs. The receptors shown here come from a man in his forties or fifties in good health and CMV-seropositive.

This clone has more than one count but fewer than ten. This CDR3 is CASSQVGTSEYNEQFF. DNA of the CDR3: TGTGCCAGCAGCCAGGTTGGGACTAGCGAATACAATGAGCAGTTCTTC. The chain recombines TRBV7-3 with TRBJ2-1; 10 bases align to TRBD2. The CDR3 spans 16 residues. Trimming at V came to 5 bases and at J to 4 bases, leaving 8 bases not matched to a gene. The germline V gene encodes CDR1 SGHTA and CDR2 FQGTGA.

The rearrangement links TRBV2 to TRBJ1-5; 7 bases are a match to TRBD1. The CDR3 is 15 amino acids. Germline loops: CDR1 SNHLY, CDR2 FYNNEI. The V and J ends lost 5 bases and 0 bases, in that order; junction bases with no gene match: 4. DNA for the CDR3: TGTGCCAGCAGTTGGGACAGAACTAGCAATCAGCCCCAGCATTTT. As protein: CASSWDRTSNQPQHF.

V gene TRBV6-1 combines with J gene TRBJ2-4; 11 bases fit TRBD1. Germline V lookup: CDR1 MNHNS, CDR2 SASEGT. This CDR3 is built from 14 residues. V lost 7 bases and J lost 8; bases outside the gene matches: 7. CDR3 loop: CASIGTGGFDIQYF. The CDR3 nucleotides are TGTGCCAGCATTGGGACAGGGGGATTTGACATTCAGTACTTC.

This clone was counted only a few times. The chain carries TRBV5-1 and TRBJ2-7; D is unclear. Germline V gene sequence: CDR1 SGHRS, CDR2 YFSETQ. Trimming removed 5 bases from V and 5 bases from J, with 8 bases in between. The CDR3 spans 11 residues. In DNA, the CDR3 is TGCGCCAGCAGTGAGGCCCACGAGCAGTACTTC. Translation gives CASSEAHEQYF.

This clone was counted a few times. Here the CDR3 reads CATSRAQGANTEAFF. In DNA, the CDR3 is TGTGCCACCAGCAGAGCACAGGGTGCGAACACTGAAGCTTTCTTT. The chain uses TRBV15 and TRBJ1-1; possibly TRBD1 for D (6 bases). CDR3 length: 15 amino acids. In germline, CDR1 is LNHNV, CDR2 YYDKDF (reference sequence). The V end lost 1 base, the J end lost 1 base, and 10 bases lay between the germline ends. Using reference TRBV15 and TRBJ1-1 for the parts outside the CDR3, the full variable domain is DAMVIQNPRYQVTQFGKPVTLSCSQTLNHNVMYWYQQKSSQAPKLLFHYYDKDFNNEADTPDNFQSRRPNTSFCFLDIRSPGLGDTAMYLCATSRAQGANTEAFFGQGTRLTVV.